This TCR beta chain originates from a study of blood T cell repertoires in COVID-19. Profiling relied on immunoSEQ multiplex PCR, and the TCRdb table lists in-frame clones only, not all of them. The table records a few hundred thousand clones, about nine tenths of them present only once. CDR1 MGHRA and CDR2 YSYEKL come from the germline V gene. The CDR3 sequence is 14 residues long. The ends lost 1 base at V and 8 bases at J; junction bases unmatched: 6. The clonotype was recovered from an older woman who had recovered from COVID-19. This sequence joins TRBV4-1 and TRBJ1-2; 8 bases match TRBD1. The sample taken for sequencing was PBMCs or T cells enriched from blood (not recorded which). In DNA, the CDR3 is TGCGCCAGCAGCCAAGTGGCAGGGGGCGGCGGCTACACCTTC. Its translation: CASSQVAGGGGYTF.